Listed here are 9 T cell receptor beta chains from one sample, sequenced in a study of blood T cell repertoires in COVID-19. TCRdb keeps only in-frame clones here, not all; method: immunoSEQ multiplex PCR. The table has 43,000 or so clones, approximately 90% seen once; the top ten hold roughly a tenth. The specimen sequenced was peripheral blood. The source is a woman of 80 years or more with active COVID-19.

V usage is TRBV27 and J usage is TRBJ2-7; tentatively, D is TRBD1 (6 bases). Germline values: CDR1 MNHEY, CDR2 SMNVEV (reference sequence). The germline V and J ends were trimmed by 4 bases and 4 bases, with 14 bases remaining between them. The CDR3 totals 14 residues. The DNA for the CDR3 is TGTGCCAGCAGTTACCGACAGGACCGGTACGAGCAGTACTTC. Its protein product is CASSYRQDRYEQYF.

This chain links TRBV7-2 with TRBJ2-3, with 9 nucleotides matching TRBD1. V shed 5 bases, J shed 4 bases, and the junction held 4 bases outside the gene matches. CDR1 and CDR2 from the germline V gene are SGHTA and FQGNSA. The CDR3 has 14 amino acids. CDR3 bases: TGTGCCAGCAGCAAGGACAGGGGTTCAGATACGCAGTATTTT. Protein: CASSKDRGSDTQYF. Combining the CDR3 with reference TRBV7-2 and TRBJ2-3 gives the whole variable domain GAGVSQSPSNKVTEKGKDVELRCDPISGHTALYWYRQSLGQGLEFLIYFQGNSAPDKSGLPSDRFSAERTGGSVSTLTIQRTQQEDSAVYLCASSKDRGSDTQYFGPGTRLTVL.

This clone was detected once. This chain connects TRBV28 to TRBJ1-1; TRBD1 aligns across 10 bases. The J segment lost 3 bases and the V segment lost 11 bases, leaving 6 bases of the junction unmatched. The length of the CDR3 is 13 residues. The germline V gene encodes CDR1 MDHEN and CDR2 SYDVKM. Here the CDR3 reads CAVDRGLYTEAFF. CDR3 nucleotides: TGTGCCGTTGACAGGGGGCTGTACACTGAAGCTTTCTTT.

The gene calls are TRBV28 and TRBJ1-4, with D possibly being TRBD1 (5 bases). Per the germline V gene, CDR1 is MDHEN and CDR2 is SYDVKM. CDR3 size: 16 residues. V dropped 5 bases and J dropped 0 bases, with 13 bases sitting between them. Written as DNA, the CDR3 is TGTGCCAGCAGTCTAGGGGCAGGGACAACTAATGAAAAACTGTTTTTT. It yields the protein CASSLGAGTTNEKLFF.

The chain carries TRBV2 and TRBJ2-7; a weak D match, TRBD1 (5 bases). V gave up 2 bases and J gave up 9 bases, with 17 bases separating them. The CDR3 consists of 14 residues. Germline V lookup: CDR1 SNHLY, CDR2 FYNNEI. The CDR3 DNA sequence: TGTGCCAGCAGTGAATCGCGACAGCTGGGAAGGCAGTACTTC. Its translation: CASSESRQLGRQYF.

This clone has only a few counts. This chain connects TRBV4-2 to TRBJ2-3; the match to TRBD2 covers 7 bases. With 0 bases clipped from V and 6 bases from J, the junction kept 6 bases outside the gene matches. Germline CDR1 LGHNA, CDR2 YNFKEQ. The CDR3 contains 15 residues. CDR3 loop: CASSQDWQGGDTQYF. As DNA, the CDR3 is TGTGCCAGCAGCCAAGATTGGCAGGGAGGGGATACGCAGTATTTT.

The V gene is TRBV5-6, the J gene TRBJ2-1; D is possibly TRBD1 (6 bases). There are 16 residues in the CDR3. Germline CDR1 is SGHDT and CDR2 is YYEEEE. V was clipped by 1 base and J by 0 bases, with 11 bases between them. CDR3 residues: CASSLYGTSSYNEQFF. CDR3 bases: TGTGCCAGCAGCTTGTATGGGACAAGCTCCTACAATGAGCAGTTCTTC.

The chain joins TRBV7-2 to TRBJ1-2; 11 bases are a match to TRBD1. Trimming took 5 bases from V and 2 from J; bases not matched to a gene: 4. The CDR3 totals 15 residues. Germline loops: CDR1 SGHTA, CDR2 FQGNSA. For the CDR3, the DNA is TGTGCCAGCAGCGAGAGGGACAGGGGGAACTATGGCTACACCTTC. Its translation is CASSERDRGNYGYTF.

The CDR3 reads CASSSRRGISGNTIYF. In DNA, the CDR3 is TGTGCCAGCAGCTCCCGGCGGGGCATCTCTGGAAACACCATATATTTT. This sequence joins TRBV13 and TRBJ1-3; D possibly corresponds to TRBD1 (5 bases). Germline CDR1 PRHDT, CDR2 FYEKMQ (reference sequence). The V end lost 4 bases, the J end lost 0 bases, and 13 bases lay between the germline ends. This CDR3 is built from 16 residues.